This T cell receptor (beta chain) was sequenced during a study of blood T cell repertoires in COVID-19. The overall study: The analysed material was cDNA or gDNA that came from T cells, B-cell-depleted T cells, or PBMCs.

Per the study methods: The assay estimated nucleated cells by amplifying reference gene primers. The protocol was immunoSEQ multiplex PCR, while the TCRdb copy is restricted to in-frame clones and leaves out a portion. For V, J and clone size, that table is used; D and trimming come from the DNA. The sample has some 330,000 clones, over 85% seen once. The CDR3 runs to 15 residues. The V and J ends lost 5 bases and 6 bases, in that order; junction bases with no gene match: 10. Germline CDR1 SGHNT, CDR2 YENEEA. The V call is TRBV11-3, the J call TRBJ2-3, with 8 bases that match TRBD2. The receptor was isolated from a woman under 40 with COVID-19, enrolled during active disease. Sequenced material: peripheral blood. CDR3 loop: CASSPQRGISDTQYF. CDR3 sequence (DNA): TGTGCCAGCAGCCCCCAGCGGGGGATCTCCGATACGCAGTATTTT.